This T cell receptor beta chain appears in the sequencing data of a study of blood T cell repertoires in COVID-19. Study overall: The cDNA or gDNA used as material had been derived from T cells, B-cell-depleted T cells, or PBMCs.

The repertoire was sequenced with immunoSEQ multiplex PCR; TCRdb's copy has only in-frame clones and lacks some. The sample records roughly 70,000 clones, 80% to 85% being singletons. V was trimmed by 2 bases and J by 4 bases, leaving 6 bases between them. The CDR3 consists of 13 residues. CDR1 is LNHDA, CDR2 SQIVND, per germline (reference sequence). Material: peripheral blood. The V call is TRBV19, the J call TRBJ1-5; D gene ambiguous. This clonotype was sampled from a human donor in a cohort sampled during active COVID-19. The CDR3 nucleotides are TGTGCCAGTAGTATAACCAGAAATCAGCCCCAGCATTTT. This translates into CASSITRNQPQHF.